This T cell receptor (beta chain) stems from a study of regulatory T cells in long-lasting Graves disease. Study-wide points: Analysis covered peripheral blood alone, not thyroid tissue. Persistent disease preferred TRBV28, TRBJ1-2 and TRBJ2-5.

The time point here: newly diagnosed GD, antithyroid drugs for less than 3 months. The authors made the TCR library using RNA they extracted from PBMCs. Under American Thyroid Association guidelines, Graves' disease was diagnosed. An endocrinology unit in Xi'an, China, supplied the patients. Germline V lookup: CDR1 LGHDT, CDR2 YNNKEL (reference sequence). The CDR3 runs to 14 residues. In the case of this clonotype: Its antigen is unknown. Sequence at one end of the junction differs from germline and may be a read error.

Investigators prepared the TCR beta libraries by applying iRepertoire HTBI primers and Arm-PCR of CDR3 regions. MiXCR, run by TCRdb on the multiplex PCR reads, gives a single entry per CDR3 protein. The data show approximately 250,000 distinct CDR3 sequences, with about a sixth seen just once and roughly 23% held by the top ten. The sequences come from peripheral blood mononuclear cells (PBMCs), collected at new diagnosis, from a patient treated with antithyroid drugs. This chain joins TRBV3-1 and TRBJ1-2, with 10 bases lining up with TRBD1. This clonotype originated in a female donor with Graves disease. This chain's CDR3 is CASRGQGINHGYTF. The CDR3 region has the DNA TGTGCCAGCAGGGGACAGGGGATTAACCATGGCTACACCTTC. The variable domain in full, completed from reference TRBV3-1 and TRBJ1-2, reads DTAVSQTPKYLVTQMGNDKSIKCEQNLGHDTMYWYKQDSKKFLKIMFSYNNKELIINETVPNRFSPKSPDKAHLNLHINSLELGDSAVYFCASRGQGINHGYTFGSGTRLTVV.